Each of the 8 T cell receptor beta chains below was sequenced from the same sample in a study of T cells in Graves' hyperthyroidism and ophthalmopathy. The investigators amplified TCR beta CDR3 regions from RNA transcripts. RT-PCR in the first round (using the HTBI primer set) targeted the TCR CDR3. TCRdb fed the multiplex PCR reads into MiXCR, producing one record per CDR3 protein. The data hold 300,000 to 500,000 distinct CDR3 sequences, with 15% observed a single time. Sequenced sample: blood. These receptors were collected from a woman between 25 and 40 years old with Graves' hyperthyroidism.

The chain has TRBV7-2 and TRBJ2-2; TRBD2 matches 7 bases. After removal of 1 base from V and 0 bases from J, the junction contained 5 bases not matched to a gene. CDR1 and CDR2 from the germline V gene are SGHTA and FQGNSA. The CDR3 contains 17 residues. CDR3 residues: CASSLDSLAANTGELFF. The DNA for the CDR3 is TGTGCCAGCAGCTTAGATTCCCTAGCGGCGAACACCGGGGAGCTGTTTTTT. Variable domain in full (rest from reference TRBV7-2 and TRBJ2-2): GAGVSQSPSNKVTEKGKDVELRCDPISGHTALYWYRQSLGQGLEFLIYFQGNSAPDKSGLPSDRFSAERTGGSVSTLTIQRTQQEDSAVYLCASSLDSLAANTGELFFGEGSRLTVL.

On this clonotype itself: A much larger clone lies one base from this, so it may be a read error. The gene calls are TRBV3-1 and TRBJ2-7, with D unresolved. Germline assignment: CDR1 LGHDT and CDR2 YNNKEL (reference sequence). The germline V and J ends were trimmed by 2 bases and 7 bases, with 15 bases remaining between them. This CDR3 comprises 14 residues. CDR3 nucleotide sequence: TGTGCCAGCAGCCAAACGACCCAGGATAGAGAGCAGTACTTC. Encoded protein: CASSQTTQDREQYF.

This clonotype was observed a few times. V is TRBV7-9 and J is TRBJ1-2; 9 bases map to TRBD1. The V and J ends lost 5 bases and 7 bases, in that order; junction bases with no gene match: 8. Per germline, CDR1 SEHNR and CDR2 FQNEAQ (reference sequence). This CDR3 is built from 14 residues. The CDR3 loop is CASSTRDRVRGYTF. The DNA for the CDR3 is TGTGCCAGCAGCACCCGGGACAGGGTACGTGGCTACACCTTC.

This clonotype has a count of ten or more. This chain links TRBV3-1 with TRBJ2-7, with 8 positions matching TRBD1. The CDR3 has 15 residues. V shed 3 bases, J shed 5 bases, and the junction held 9 bases outside the gene matches. Germline V gives CDR1 LGHDT, CDR2 YNNKEL (reference sequence). CDR3 in DNA: TGTGCCAGCAGCCACTACGCAGGGGGCCAGGACGAGCAGTACTTC. It translates to CASSHYAGGQDEQYF.

This clonotype was detected ten times or more. This chain connects TRBV29-1 to TRBJ2-7, with 8 bases matching TRBD1. Germline CDR1 and CDR2: SQVTM and ANQGSEA. With 6 bases clipped from V and 3 bases from J, the junction kept 7 bases outside the gene matches. The CDR3 spans 13 residues. Here the CDR3 DNA reads TGCAGCGTAATGCCCGGGACAGGCTACGAGCAGTACTTC. It translates to CSVMPGTGYEQYF.

The rearrangement uses TRBV27 and TRBJ2-1; weak D call: TRBD1 (5 bases). Germline lookup yields CDR1 MNHEY and CDR2 SMNVEV (reference sequence). The CDR3 is made up of 14 amino acids. V lost 5 bases, J lost 10 bases, and 18 bases lay in between. In DNA, the CDR3 is TGTGCCAGCAGTCCACAGACAGCGATTTACGAGCAGTTCTTC. It encodes CASSPQTAIYEQFF.

The V and J genes are TRBV19 and TRBJ2-1; 11 bases fit TRBD2. V was clipped by 8 bases and J by 3 bases; unmatched bases: 9. The V gene's germline CDR1 is LNHDA and CDR2 SQIVND (reference sequence). CDR3 size: 16 residues. The CDR3, as DNA: TGTGCCAGTCGTTCCCGTAGCGGGAGGGACTACAATGAGCAGTTCTTC. This encodes CASRSRSGRDYNEQFF.

There are many counts of this clonotype. The genes are TRBV3-1 and TRBJ1-3; 7 bases align to TRBD1. The CDR3 spans 16 residues. Germline CDR1 and CDR2: LGHDT and YNNKEL (reference sequence). The V segment lost 5 bases and the J segment 0 bases; nucleotides outside the gene matches: 7. The CDR3 DNA follows: TGTGCCAGCAGCTCATGGGGACAGCACTCTGGAAACACCATATATTTT. Translated: CASSSWGQHSGNTIYF.